A selection of T cell receptor beta chains follows, all from one sample in a study of blood T cell repertoires in COVID-19. This table comes from immunoSEQ multiplex PCR, and its TCRdb copy is limited to in-frame clones, with some not included. The sample yields a few hundred thousand clones, 70% to 90% seen once. The specimen sequenced was PBMCs or T cells enriched from blood (not recorded which). The receptors were sampled from a woman aged 30 to 39 who had recovered from COVID-19. Each CDR3 is given with its conserved first and last residue. The D gene is left open where the match is weak. The size entry is marked missing in some rows and otherwise reads once, few, many or a size class.

>TRBJ2-7|TRBV6-5|-|-
TGTGCCAGCAGTTACAGGGGCTCCCACGAGCAGTACTTC
CASSYRGSHEQYF
>TRBJ1-1|TRBV19|TRBD1|-
TGTGCCAGTAGTACCCACAGGGGGACGAACACTGAAGCTTTCTTT
CASSTHRGTNTEAFF
>TRBJ2-1|TRBV2|TRBD1|-
TGTGCCAGCAGCGCGGACAGGGGCCATGAGCAGTTCTTC
CASSADRGHEQFF
>TRBJ1-2|TRBV24-1|-|-
TGTGCCACCAGTGCAGGCTATGGCTACACCTTC
CATSAGYGYTF
>TRBJ1-2|TRBV27|TRBD1|few
TGTGCCAGCAACGGACAGGGAGGGTATGGCTACACCTTC
CASNGQGGYGYTF
>TRBJ1-6|TRBV3-1/TRBV3-2|TRBD1|-
TGTGCCAGCACCAACAGGGGGCTCGGGGGCTCACCCCTCCACTTT
CASTNRGLGGSPLHF
>TRBJ2-7|TRBV7-2|TRBD1|-
TGTGCCAGCAGCTTAAAGATACAGGGGGCTTTCGACGAGCAGTACTTC
CASSLKIQGAFDEQYF
>TRBJ2-2|TRBV2|-|-
TGTGCCAGCAGTGAAGGGCAGGGGAACACCGGGGAGCTGTTTTTT
CASSEGQGNTGELFF
>TRBJ2-3|TRBV5-1|-|once
TGCGCCAGCAGCTTCCCCCGGGGGAGCACAGATACGCAGTATTTT
CASSFPRGSTDTQYF
>TRBJ1-5|TRBV27|-|-
TGTGCCAGCAGTTTATCAGGGTTTCAGGGCGACAATCAGCCCCAGCATTTT
CASSLSGFQGDNQPQHF
>TRBJ1-1|TRBV7-2|TRBD1|few
TGTGCCAGCAGCGGACAGGCATTGAACACTGAAGCTTTCTTT
CASSGQALNTEAFF
>TRBJ1-4|TRBV4-3|-|-
TGCGCCAGCAGCCCCACGGAGGGCAGAACTAATGAAAAACTGTTTTTT
CASSPTEGRTNEKLFF
>TRBJ1-6|TRBV7-2|-|-
TGTGCCAGTACTCTAGGGGGGGTCAATTCACCCCTCCACTTT
CASTLGGVNSPLHF
>TRBJ1-3|TRBV6-1|-|-
TGTGCCAGCAGTGAATTGGGCGGGGGAAACACCATATATTTT
CASSELGGGNTIYF
>TRBJ1-5|TRBV19|TRBD1|-
TGTGCCAGCCAACAGGGGTGGAGCAATCAGCCCCAGCATTTT
CASQQGWSNQPQHF
>TRBJ2-2|TRBV11-1|TRBD1|-
TGTGCCAGCAGCTTAGTACAGGGGACCGGGGAGCTGTTTTTT
CASSLVQGTGELFF
>TRBJ1-1|TRBV30|-|once
TGTGCCTGGAGTGTTGGCCTCCTGTCTTTCTTT
CAWSVGLLSFF
>TRBJ1-1|TRBV6-1|-|-
TGTGCCAGCAGTGAAGCGGGAGGATGGACTGAAGCTTTCTTT
CASSEAGGWTEAFF
>TRBJ2-7|TRBV12-5|-|-
TGTGCTAGTGGTTTGCCCCATCCCTACGAGCAGTACTTC
CASGLPHPYEQYF
>TRBJ1-1|TRBV7-9|TRBD1|-
TGTGCCAGCACCCCACAGGGGGGAAACACTGAAGCTTTCTTT
CASTPQGGNTEAFF
>TRBJ1-4|TRBV18|-|-
TGTGCCAGCTCGCCCCGGGATATGTATGAAAAACTGTTTTTT
CASSPRDMYEKLFF
>TRBJ2-3|TRBV30|-|-
TGTGCTAGTGGGGCGATTAACGCAGATACGCAGTATTTT
CASGAINADTQYF
>TRBJ1-2|TRBV4-1|-|few
TGCGCCAGCAGCCAGGGCGTGTATGGCTACACCTTC
CASSQGVYGYTF
>TRBJ1-4|TRBV15|-|-
TGTGCCACCAGCAGAGGGGCGGGTTCTAATGAAAAACTGTTTTTT
CATSRGAGSNEKLFF
>TRBJ2-5|TRBV30|-|-
TGTGCCTGGAAGGTCCAGGGGGGAGAGACCCAGTACTTC
CAWKVQGGETQYF
>TRBJ2-7|TRBV2|-|-
TGTGCCAGCAGTGATCGCGGACAGAAGTACTACTACGAGCAGTACTTC
CASSDRGQKYYYEQYF
>TRBJ1-1|TRBV7-2|TRBD1|-
TGTGCCAGCAGCTTTAGACAGGGGCCAAACGAAGCTTTCTTT
CASSFRQGPNEAFF
>TRBJ1-3|TRBV6-1|TRBD1|few
TGTGCCAGCAGTGCCGGGAAGGGGGACAGCTCTGGAAACACCATATATTTT
CASSAGKGDSSGNTIYF
>TRBJ2-1|TRBV11-2|-|-
TGTGCCAGCAGCTCCTCCAGGGGAAATGAGCAGTTCTTC
CASSSSRGNEQFF
>TRBJ2-3|TRBV7-8|TRBD2|once
TGTGCCAGCAGCTCAAAGAATAGCGGGGGGGCCCATACGCAGTATTTT
CASSSKNSGGAHTQYF
>TRBJ1-1|TRBV2|TRBD1|-
TGTGCCAGCAGTCCACAGGGGATGAACACTGAAGCTTTCTTT
CASSPQGMNTEAFF
>TRBJ2-7|TRBV6-2/TRBV6-3|-|-
TGTGCCAGCAGTAACATCAGGGGTTACGAGCAGTACTTC
CASSNIRGYEQYF
>TRBJ2-5|TRBV27|TRBD1|-
TGTGCCAGCAGTCCAATAGGACAGGGGGAACAAGAGACCCAGTACTTC
CASSPIGQGEQETQYF
>TRBJ1-2|TRBV9|TRBD1|-
TGTGCCAGCAGTGCAGACAGGGTCGATGGCTACACCTTC
CASSADRVDGYTF
>TRBJ2-1|TRBV19|-|-
TGTGCCAGTAATGATTTCGGGGACAATGAGCAGTTCTTC
CASNDFGDNEQFF
>TRBJ1-1|TRBV4-1|TRBD1|-
TGCGCCAGCAGCCAACCTCGGGACAGGGGAACTGAAGCTTTCTTT
CASSQPRDRGTEAFF
>TRBJ1-2|TRBV4-3|TRBD1|-
TGCGCCAGCAGCCAAGATACAGGGGGGACCTATGGCTACACCTTC
CASSQDTGGTYGYTF
>TRBJ2-3|TRBV24-1|TRBD2|-
TGTGCCACCAGTGATTCTGGTAGCGGGGGCCTCACAGATACGCAGTATTTT
CATSDSGSGGLTDTQYF